This entry features one TCR beta chain sequence. Antigen specificity is unknown. Profiled with immunoSEQ multiplex PCR; TCRdb holds only in-frame clones, not every one. The sample has around 190,000 clones, 80% to 90% seen once; the top ten hold 0.95% to 1.5%. The germline gives CDR1 SQVTM, CDR2 ANQGSEA. The CDR3 covers 13 residues. Losses at the gene ends were 7 bases for V and 4 bases for J; bases not matched to a gene: 4. The data belong to a study of cytomegalovirus exposure and HLA in healthy donors. Points from the study as a whole: Specificity of a few CMV-associated chains for CMV antigens was verified in vitro. Most TCR sequences were seen very rarely across donors, but some public TCRs occurred in many.

This clonotype was sampled from a woman aged 25 to 45 in good health and CMV-seronegative. This chain joins TRBV29-1 and TRBJ2-3; 11 bases agree with TRBD1. The specimen was PBMCs. CDR3 in DNA: TGCAGCGGGGACAGGGGGTCGGCAGATACGCAGTATTTT. Its translation: CSGDRGSADTQYF.